The 32 T cell receptor beta chains below come from one sample, sequenced in a study of T cell responses to AZD1222 COVID-19 vaccine (dated by TCRdb to 2020 to 2023). What the time point label conveys for this sample: baseline before first vaccination. The meaning of the sample's treatment or condition label: meningococcal conjugate vaccine given as trial control. The library was made by the immunoSEQ multiplex PCR assay. Entries here come from immuneACCESS through TCRdb and include only in-frame sequences with V and J called. Some clones fail to appear in such tables; in the studies checked, an unresolved V gene covers under half of the shortfall, and the cause of the remainder is unknown. This sample is represented by tens of thousands of clones; nearly 90% of them were singletons. 5% of the sample is in the top ten clones. The source was peripheral blood, collected on day 0 of MenACWY control vaccination. The receptors were gathered from an adult in good health.

The DNA of the CDR3 is TGCGCCAGCAGCCAGTGGGGTGGCGGCTCCTACAATGAGCAGTTCTTC. This encodes CASSQWGGGSYNEQFF. The rearrangement links TRBV5-1 to TRBJ2-1, with D unresolved. V was clipped by 4 bases and J by 0 bases, with 14 bases between them. This CDR3 region has 16 residues. Germline loops: CDR1 SGHRS, CDR2 YFSETQ.

This chain uses TRBV28 with TRBJ1-4; D may be TRBD1 (6 bases). The CDR3 is 15 residues long. Per germline, CDR1 MDHEN and CDR2 SYDVKM. V was cut by 7 bases and J by 3 bases, with 15 bases left in between. The CDR3 is CASTQAGASNEKLFF. CDR3 DNA sequence: TGTGCCAGCACCCAGGCGGGGGCGTCTAATGAAAAACTGTTTTTT.

This clone has only a few counts. This sequence joins TRBV2 and TRBJ2-5; D may correspond to TRBD1 or TRBD2 (5 bases each). Trimming pared 6 bases from V and 2 bases from J, leaving 19 bases between. Germline lookup yields CDR1 SNHLY and CDR2 FYNNEI. This CDR3 comprises 16 residues. The CDR3 DNA sequence: TGTGCCAGCAGCGACGTGTCGTTGGGGGTACAAGAGACCCAGTACTTC. Amino acid sequence: CASSDVSLGVQETQYF.

The rearrangement uses TRBV28 and TRBJ2-3, with a tentative D call TRBD2 (6 bases). Germline CDR1 reads MDHEN; CDR2 reads SYDVKM. This CDR3 spans 14 amino acids. V dropped 6 bases and J dropped 5 bases, with 15 bases sitting between them. CDR3 sequence reads: CASSGRRGLDTQYF. The CDR3 coding sequence is TGTGCCAGCAGCGGCCGCCGGGGGTTAGATACGCAGTATTTT.

V and J are TRBV7-9 and TRBJ2-5, with 10 positions matching TRBD1. CDR3 size: 16 residues. Trimming took 5 bases from V and 2 from J; bases not matched to a gene: 8. CDR1 and CDR2 from the germline V gene are SEHNR and FQNEAQ (reference sequence). As DNA, the CDR3 is TGTGCCAGCAGCACTCGGGACAGGGGACAACAAGAGACCCAGTACTTC. Amino acids: CASSTRDRGQQETQYF.

This clone came up once. The J gene is TRBJ2-7, the V gene TRBV6-5, with D unclear. The CDR3 contains 13 residues. Germline V gene data show CDR1 as MNHEY and CDR2 as SVGAGI. Between the trimmed V and J ends, which lost 6 bases and 2 bases, there was a span of 11 bases. CDR3 in amino acids: CASREKATYEQYF. The CDR3, as DNA: TGTGCCAGCAGAGAGAAAGCTACCTACGAGCAGTACTTC.

The rearrangement uses TRBV6-5 and TRBJ2-1, with no clear D. V lost 2 bases to trimming and J lost 4 bases, with 6 bases between them. The CDR3 is made up of 13 amino acids. Per germline, CDR1 MNHEY and CDR2 SVGAGI. The CDR3 sequence: CASSYDGYNEQFF. In nucleotides, the CDR3 is TGTGCCAGCAGTTACGACGGATACAATGAGCAGTTCTTC.

The CDR3 protein is CASSFGQPQHF. DNA of the CDR3: TGTGCCAGCAGCTTCGGACAGCCCCAGCATTTT. V is TRBV11-2 and J is TRBJ1-5; D is ambiguous. Trimming left V 3 bases short and J 7 bases short, with 4 bases between. The CDR3 is 11 residues long. The germline gives CDR1 SGHAT, CDR2 FQNNGV.

This clone appeared a single time. This chain links TRBV10-3 with TRBJ2-3, with D unresolved. Germline CDR1 is ENHRY and CDR2 is SYGVKD. This CDR3 spans 13 amino acids. V dropped 0 bases and J dropped 7 bases, with 8 bases sitting between them. In DNA, the CDR3 is TGTGCCATCAGTGAGTCAGGCGGTTATACGCAGTATTTT. Residues: CAISESGGYTQYF.

The chain links TRBV19 to TRBJ1-1; 9 nucleotides line up with TRBD1. Germline V lookup: CDR1 LNHDA, CDR2 SQIVND (reference sequence). V lost 3 bases and J lost 3; bases outside the gene matches: 14. The CDR3 spans 18 residues. CDR3 region: CASSIRDRDVLGDTEAFF. The CDR3 DNA sequence: TGTGCCAGTAGTATCCGGGACAGGGACGTTTTAGGGGACACTGAAGCTTTCTTT.

This sequence joins TRBV10-3 and TRBJ2-3, with 10 bases aligning to TRBD1. The CDR3 is 15 amino acids. J lost 2 bases, V lost 6 bases, and 5 bases had no gene match. Germline lookup yields CDR1 ENHRY and CDR2 SYGVKD. CDR3 DNA: TGTGCCATCAGCCCGACAGGGGGCTTCACAGATACGCAGTATTTT. Protein: CAISPTGGFTDTQYF.

This clone has only a few counts. This rearrangement joins TRBV7-2 to TRBJ2-1; 9 bases map to TRBD2. CDR3 length equals 16 residues. Germline trimming cut 9 bases from V and 8 bases from J; bases unmatched to any gene: 17. CDR1 is SGHTA, CDR2 FQGNSA, per germline. The CDR3 nucleotides read TGTGCCAGTTGTGTCCCCCTAGCGGGGCGTTTGGATGAGCAGTTCTTC. Protein sequence: CASCVPLAGRLDEQFF.

The chain uses TRBV5-8 and TRBJ1-2, with a tentative D call TRBD1 (5 bases). CDR3 length equals 14 residues. V was clipped by 5 bases and J by 2 bases, with 13 bases between them. CDR1 is SGHTS, CDR2 YDEGEE, per germline. CDR3 in amino acids: CASSTGRTNYGYTF. CDR3 nucleotide sequence: TGTGCCAGCAGTACGGGACGGACCAACTATGGCTACACCTTC. Together with reference TRBV5-8 and TRBJ1-2, the CDR3 gives the full variable domain: EAGVTQSPTHLIKTRGQQATLRCSPISGHTSVYWYQQALGLGLQFLLWYDEGEERNRGNFPPRFSGRQFPNYSSELNVNALELEDSALYLCASSTGRTNYGYTFGSGTRLTVV.

Only one count was recorded for this clone. The chain combines TRBV10-3 with TRBJ2-2; D not resolved. Germline V gene sequence: CDR1 ENHRY, CDR2 SYGVKD. Trimming took 1 base from V and 1 from J, leaving 10 bases between them. CDR3 size: 16 residues. The CDR3 sequence is CAISEFGKGNTGELFF. CDR3 nucleotide sequence: TGTGCCATCAGTGAGTTTGGGAAGGGGAACACCGGGGAGCTGTTTTTT.

The chain carries TRBV29-1 and TRBJ2-1; the match to TRBD2 covers 7 bases. Germline V lookup: CDR1 SQVTM, CDR2 ANQGSEA. This CDR3 has 12 amino acids. The CDR3 DNA reads TGCAGTGCTAGCGGCCTGACTAATGAGCAGTTCTTC. It is translated as CSASGLTNEQFF.

The chain couples TRBV9 to TRBJ2-7, with D perhaps matching TRBD1 (7 bases). Trimming pared 1 base from V and 1 base from J, leaving 12 bases between. The CDR3 totals 15 residues. Germline CDR1 is SGDLS and CDR2 is YYNGEE. This CDR3 reads CASSVTAGGSYEQYF. CDR3 nucleotide sequence: TGTGCCAGCAGCGTAACAGCAGGGGGGTCCTACGAGCAGTACTTC.

The gene calls are TRBV30 and TRBJ1-2; 10 bases map to TRBD1. The V gene's germline CDR1 is GTSNPN and CDR2 SVGIG (reference sequence). The CDR3 is made up of 12 amino acids. The V gene end was trimmed by 5 bases and the J gene end by 4 bases; junction bases not matched to a gene: 1. CDR3 sequence: CAWGTGAYGYTF. As DNA, the CDR3 is TGTGCCTGGGGGACAGGGGCCTATGGCTACACCTTC.

This clone was detected once. The chain recombines TRBV27 with TRBJ2-4; possible D gene TRBD2, 6 bases. CDR1 is MNHEY and CDR2 is SMNVEV in the germline V gene (reference sequence). This CDR3 spans 15 amino acids. V was shortened by 6 bases and J by 3 bases, with 15 bases between the two germline ends. CDR3 DNA sequence: TGTGCCAGCAGCTCGAGGGACTTGGACAAAAACATTCAGTACTTC. Amino acids: CASSSRDLDKNIQYF.

V is TRBV4-1 and J is TRBJ1-1; D ambiguous. The ends were cut back, 2 bases at V and 5 bases at J, with 15 bases in the middle. Germline loops: CDR1 MGHRA, CDR2 YSYEKL. CDR3 length: 15 residues. CDR3: CASSQSTRLFTEAFF. The CDR3 nucleotides read TGCGCCAGCAGCCAAAGTACAAGGCTATTTACTGAAGCTTTCTTT.

The chain combines TRBV3-1 (or the pseudogene TRBV3-2) with TRBJ2-2; D may be TRBD1 (5 bases). CDR3 length equals 17 residues. Germline CDR1 LGHDT, CDR2 YNNKEL (reference sequence). V shed 0 bases and J shed 7 bases, with 18 bases lying between them. Here the CDR3 DNA reads TGTGCCAGCAGCCAAGAAGTGGCCCAGGGTCAGAGCGGGGAGCTGTTTTTT. Protein sequence: CASSQEVAQGQSGELFF.

The chain uses TRBV6-4 and TRBJ2-2; D may match TRBD1 or TRBD2 (5 bases each). This CDR3 is 14 amino acids long. Between the trimmed V and J ends, which lost 5 bases and 2 bases, there was a span of 9 bases. Germline V gene data show CDR1 as MRHNA and CDR2 as SNTAGT. The CDR3 loop is CASSWDPNTGELFF. The CDR3 DNA is TGTGCCAGCAGTTGGGACCCTAACACCGGGGAGCTGTTTTTT.

In this sample, this clone turned up a few times. V usage is TRBV6-2 or TRBV6-3 and J usage is TRBJ2-7; D unresolved. The CDR3 runs to 12 residues. The germline V and J ends were trimmed by 0 bases and 4 bases, with 4 bases remaining between them. The germline V gene has CDR1 MNHEY and CDR2 SVGEGT. The CDR3, as DNA: TGTGCCAGCAGTTACTCGACGTACGAGCAGTACTTC. This codes for CASSYSTYEQYF.

J is TRBJ2-5 and V is TRBV4-2; perhaps TRBD2 as D (7 bases). The CDR3 covers 16 residues. The ends were cut back, 1 base at V and 2 bases at J, with 14 bases in the middle. Germline V gene lookup returns CDR1 LGHNA and CDR2 YNFKEQ. The DNA for the CDR3 is TGTGCCAGCAGCCAAGGGGAGGGGGGGCGACAAGAGACCCAGTACTTC. Translating it yields CASSQGEGGRQETQYF.

This clone was found once. The J gene is TRBJ1-2, the V gene TRBV25-1; 7 bases align to TRBD1. Losses at the gene ends were 6 bases for V and 4 bases for J; bases not matched to a gene: 8. Germline CDR1 is MGHDK and CDR2 is SYGVNS. The CDR3 consists of 14 residues. The CDR3 DNA is TGTGCCAGCAGCACGACAGGGTTGAGCTATGGCTACACCTTC. Translated: CASSTTGLSYGYTF.

The chain has TRBV19 and TRBJ2-7; D may be TRBD2 (7 bases). The CDR3 extends over 19 amino acids. Trimming shortened V by 4 bases and J by 2 bases, and 27 bases separated the two germline ends. Germline V lookup: CDR1 LNHDA, CDR2 SQIVND (reference sequence). The CDR3 reads CASSTKQGLPPLATYEQYF. DNA for the CDR3: TGTGCCAGTAGTACCAAACAGGGACTGCCACCACTAGCGACCTACGAGCAGTACTTC. Filled out from reference TRBV19 and TRBJ2-7, the complete variable domain reads DGGITQSPKYLFRKEGQNVTLSCEQNLNHDAMYWYRQDPGQGLRLIYYSQIVNDFQKGDIAEGYSVSREKKESFPLTVTSAQKNPTAFYLCASSTKQGLPPLATYEQYFGPGTRLTVT.

The chain couples TRBV28 to TRBJ1-5; D is unclear. Germline V gene data show CDR1 as MDHEN and CDR2 as SYDVKM. This CDR3 has 15 amino acids. The ends were cut back, 2 bases at V and 4 bases at J, with 12 bases in the middle. The CDR3 reads CASSLLGMLNQPQHF. The CDR3 region has the DNA TGTGCCAGCAGTTTACTGGGGATGCTAAATCAGCCCCAGCATTTT.

The V gene is TRBV4-1, the J gene TRBJ1-2; D uncertain. Germline V gives CDR1 MGHRA, CDR2 YSYEKL. The V gene lost 0 bases and the J gene lost 4 bases, with 12 bases spanning the gap. The CDR3 sequence is 15 residues long. CDR3 loop: CASSQEGLSSYGYTF. The CDR3 DNA reads as TGCGCCAGCAGCCAAGAAGGGCTTTCTAGCTATGGCTACACCTTC.

The V gene is TRBV18, the J gene TRBJ2-7, with D perhaps matching TRBD2 (7 bases). Germline-derived CDR1 and CDR2 are KGHSH and LQKENI. The CDR3 is 17 amino acids. V shed 4 bases and J shed 4 bases, with 23 bases lying between them. The DNA for the CDR3 is TGTGCCAGCTCACGCTCCACGAGGGGGGGCTCTCGGTACGAGCAGTACTTC. Protein product: CASSRSTRGGSRYEQYF. The complete variable domain, with remaining parts taken from reference TRBV18 and TRBJ2-7, reads NAGVMQNPRHLVRRRGQEARLRCSPMKGHSHVYWYRQLPEEGLKFMVYLQKENIIDESGMPKERFSAEFPKEGPSILRIQQVVRGDSAAYFCASSRSTRGGSRYEQYFGPGTRLTVT.

This clone was picked up a small number of times. The rearrangement links TRBV4-1 to TRBJ1-2; 7 nucleotides match TRBD1. The CDR3 contains 14 residues. Germline values: CDR1 MGHRA, CDR2 YSYEKL. V shed 6 bases and J 0 bases; nucleotides not matched to a gene: 4. CDR3 DNA: TGCGCCAGCAGTCGGGACAGAGCTAACTATGGCTACACCTTC. It encodes CASSRDRANYGYTF.

The rearrangement joins TRBV6-2 or TRBV6-3 to TRBJ1-1, with a possible D match to TRBD1 (5 bases). CDR1 and CDR2 from the germline V gene are MNHEY and SVGEGT. The V end was cut by 6 bases, the J end by 8 bases, with 13 bases between. The CDR3 is 12 amino acids. CDR3 DNA: TGTGCCAGCAGCTTCCTCGGGGGGGAAGCTTTCTTT. This encodes CASSFLGGEAFF.

The CDR3 DNA sequence: TGTGCCAGCTCACCTCCGGGACTAGCCTACGAGCAGTACTTC. This sequence encodes CASSPPGLAYEQYF. V and J are TRBV18 and TRBJ2-7; 8 bases are a match to TRBD2. Losses at the gene ends were 3 bases for V and 2 bases for J; bases not matched to a gene: 3. Germline CDR1 is KGHSH and CDR2 is LQKENI. The CDR3 is 14 amino acids.

The chain recombines TRBV30 with TRBJ1-1, with TRBD1 identical over 8 bases. Per germline, CDR1 GTSNPN and CDR2 SVGIG (reference sequence). J gave up 7 bases and V 4 bases, and 11 bases lay outside the gene matches. The CDR3 is 14 residues long. CDR3 sequence (DNA): TGTGCCTGGAATACCGGGACAGGCAATTTTGAAGCTTTCTTT. Its protein product is CAWNTGTGNFEAFF.